The TCR beta chain under discussion was sequenced for a study of blood T cell repertoires in COVID-19. The repertoire was sequenced with immunoSEQ multiplex PCR; TCRdb's copy has only in-frame clones and lacks some. The table shows hundreds of thousands of clones, with approximately 89% occurring only once. Enrollees, about 18 to 90 years old, lived in about two dozen US areas. Germline assignment: CDR1 SGDLS and CDR2 YYNGEE. V was cut by 2 bases and J by 5 bases, with 3 bases left in between. The CDR3 has 11 residues. The sample comprised PBMCs or T cells enriched from blood (not recorded which). This rearrangement joins TRBV9 to TRBJ2-3, with unresolved D. This clonotype originated in a woman aged 25-40 years who had recovered from COVID-19. The CDR3 is CASSVGDTQYF. The DNA for the CDR3 is TGTGCCAGCAGCGTCGGAGATACGCAGTATTTT.